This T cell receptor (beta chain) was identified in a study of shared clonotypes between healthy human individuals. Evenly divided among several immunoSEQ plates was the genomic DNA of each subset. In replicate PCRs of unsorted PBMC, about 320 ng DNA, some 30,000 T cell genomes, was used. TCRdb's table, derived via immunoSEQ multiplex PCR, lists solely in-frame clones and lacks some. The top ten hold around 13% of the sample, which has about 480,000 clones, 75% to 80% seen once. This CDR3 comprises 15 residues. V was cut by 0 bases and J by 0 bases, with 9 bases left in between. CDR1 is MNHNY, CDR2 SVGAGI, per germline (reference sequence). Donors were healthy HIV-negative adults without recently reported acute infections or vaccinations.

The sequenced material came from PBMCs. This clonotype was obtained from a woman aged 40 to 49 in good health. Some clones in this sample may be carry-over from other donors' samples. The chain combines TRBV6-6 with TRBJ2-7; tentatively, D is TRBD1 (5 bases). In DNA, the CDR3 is TGTGCCAGCAGTTACTCGCCGGACAACTCCTACGAGCAGTACTTC. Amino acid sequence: CASSYSPDNSYEQYF.